Given below is one T cell receptor beta chain in context. This clonotype was observed at least ten times. The clone's antigen remains unknown. No much larger clonotype is one base removed from it; base qualities were not supplied. The 39 donors, aged about 6 to 90 years, were systemically healthy Caucasian individuals from Russia. Each donor gave about 10 milliliters of peripheral blood, drawn into EDTA-treated Vacutainer tubes. Ficoll-Paque density-gradient centrifugation was used to isolate PBMCs, with at least 6.5 million per sample. Trizol reagent was used to extract total RNA from the PBMCs, yielding at least 6 micrograms per sample. For every donor, an aliquot of PBMCs went through flow cytometry to measure the percentages of naive CD45RAhigh/CD27high T cells. Based on the germline V gene, the CDR1 and CDR2 sequences are SGHVS and FNYEAQ. The CDR3 numbers 16 residues from cysteine through phenylalanine. Only CDR3 DNA remains: 48 bases, in frame from the first base. Germline trimming amounts to 1 base on V and 6 bases on J, with 4 as the count of junction bases outside the gene matches.

The data are from a study of blood T cells in healthy people across ages (dated by TCRdb to about 2015). In the study overall: Template switching captured roughly one uniquely barcoded TCR beta cDNA molecule per two T cells in model experiments. Using the same blood draw, the study looked at two additional independent replicas of 1 million unique cDNA reads for two donors, one aged 18 to 30 and the other aged 80 or older. To avoid experimental bias, donors of different ages were spread randomly across the sequencing lanes. Four age groups were formed from the donors: young (average approximately 17 years), middle-aged (approximately 39), aged (62) and long-lived (around 80). Age-related changes in TCR beta repertoire diversity were measured in the study by deep sequencing normalized with unique cDNA molecular identifiers. What the research found in general, with its limitations: Because the CMV infection status of the donors was unknown, age-related changes in expanded clonotypes may potentially have been confounded. Observed TCR beta diversity per million T cells fell roughly linearly with age, and a significant reduction was already apparent by age about 43. Compared with the aged group, more naive CD4+ T cells, fewer expanded clones and increased TCR diversity were shown by the long-lived group, suggesting age selection. The percentage of naive T cells measured by flow cytometry correlated strongly with observed TCR beta diversity. Estimates of total diversity based on one million sequenced T cells were regarded as lower bounds and as underestimates. Since profiling was done on bulk unsorted PBMCs, naive and antigen-experienced compartments could not be conclusively compared.

Library creation used 5' RACE. TCRdb names Illumina HiSeq 2500 as the instrument used. The second PCR ran for about 7 to 11 cycles and used a J-beta primer mix along with a sample-barcoded 5' primer. A template-switch 5' adaptor carrying 12 random nucleotides introduced a unique molecular identifier onto each TCR beta cDNA molecule. At least 2.5 million CDR3-containing paired-end reads were obtained from each sample. All of the RNA was converted into first-strand cDNA using the Mint cDNA synthesis kit, with a TRBC-specific oligonucleotide serving as the primer. Following uracil-DNA glycosylase treatment, a first 18-cycle PCR with universal primers M1SS and BC2_uni_R was performed on all cDNA. The original methods were these. Each sample was normalized by randomly selecting 1 million high-quality reads, each carrying a distinct molecular identifier. Instead of being binned into consensus sequences, reads that shared molecular identifiers were thrown out. MiTCR, set to a Q25 quality threshold and the strictest error-elimination algorithm, was used for CDR3 identification, clonotype clustering and error correction. Lower-bound total TCR beta diversity was estimated with a nonparametric unseen species model using Euler transformation. TCRdb passed the public sequencing reads through fastp at Q25 and MiXCR, retaining productive beta sequences. Duplicate CDR3 protein sequences are folded into a single record with the most common DNA and genes. These V and J calls originate from TCRdb's pipeline instead of the authors' own analysis. A total of under 800,000 distinct CDR3 sequences appear in this sample, roughly two fifths of them only once. Jointly, the top ten make up roughly 20% of the sample.

The specimen sequenced was blood. This sequence was found in a woman aged 55-75 years in good health. The chain is encoded by TRBV7-6 joined to TRBJ2-7, with 15 central nucleotides matching TRBD2. The CDR3: CASSLEGLAGGGEQYF. The nucleotide sequence reads TGTGCCAGCAGCTTAGAGGGACTAGCGGGAGGAGGCGAGCAGTACTTC.